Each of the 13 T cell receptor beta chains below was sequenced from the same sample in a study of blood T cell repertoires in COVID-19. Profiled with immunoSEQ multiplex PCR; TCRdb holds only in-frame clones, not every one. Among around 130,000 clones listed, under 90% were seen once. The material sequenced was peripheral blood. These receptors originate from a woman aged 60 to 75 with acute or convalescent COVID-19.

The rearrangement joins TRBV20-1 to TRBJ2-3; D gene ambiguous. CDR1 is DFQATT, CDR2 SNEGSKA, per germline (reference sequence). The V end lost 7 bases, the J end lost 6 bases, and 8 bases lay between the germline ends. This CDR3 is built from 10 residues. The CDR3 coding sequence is TGCAGTGTCAAGAGGGATACGCAGTATTTT. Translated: CSVKRDTQYF.

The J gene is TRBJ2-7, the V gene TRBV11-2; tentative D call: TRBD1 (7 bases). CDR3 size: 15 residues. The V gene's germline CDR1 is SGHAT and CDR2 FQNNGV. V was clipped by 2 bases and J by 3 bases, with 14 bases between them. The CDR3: CASSLSGDSLYEQYF. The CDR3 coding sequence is TGTGCCAGCAGCTTATCGGGGGACAGCCTCTACGAGCAGTACTTC.

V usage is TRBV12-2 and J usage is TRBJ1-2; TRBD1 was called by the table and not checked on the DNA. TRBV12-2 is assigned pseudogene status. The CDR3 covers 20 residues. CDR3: CASRLSPRALDSPLLFGYTF. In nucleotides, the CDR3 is TGTGCAAGTCGCTTATCGCCCCGGGCGTTGGACAGCCCCCTACTCTTTGGCTACACCTTC.

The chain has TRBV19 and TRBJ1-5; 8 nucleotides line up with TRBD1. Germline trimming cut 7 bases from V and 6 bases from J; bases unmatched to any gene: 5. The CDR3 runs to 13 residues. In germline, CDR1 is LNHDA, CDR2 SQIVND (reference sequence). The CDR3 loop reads CASTIDRGQPQHF. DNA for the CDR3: TGTGCCAGTACCATCGACAGGGGTCAGCCCCAGCATTTT.

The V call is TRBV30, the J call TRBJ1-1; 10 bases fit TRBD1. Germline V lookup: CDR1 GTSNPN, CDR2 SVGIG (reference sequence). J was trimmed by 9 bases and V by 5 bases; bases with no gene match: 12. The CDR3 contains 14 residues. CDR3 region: CAWVTGTGASQAFF. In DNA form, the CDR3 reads TGTGCCTGGGTAACCGGGACAGGGGCGTCCCAAGCTTTCTTT.

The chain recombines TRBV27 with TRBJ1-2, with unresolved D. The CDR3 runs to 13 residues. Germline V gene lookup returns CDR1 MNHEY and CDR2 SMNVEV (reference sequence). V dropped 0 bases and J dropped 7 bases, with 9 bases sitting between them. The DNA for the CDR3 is TGTGCCAGCAGTTTATCGGCCTCCGTTGGCTACACCTTC. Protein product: CASSLSASVGYTF.

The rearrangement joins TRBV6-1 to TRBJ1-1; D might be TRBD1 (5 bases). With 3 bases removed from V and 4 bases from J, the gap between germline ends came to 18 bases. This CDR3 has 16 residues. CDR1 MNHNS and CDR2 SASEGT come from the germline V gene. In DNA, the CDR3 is TGTGCCAGCAGTGACCCTCGGGCCAGGGAAAGCACTGAAGCTTTCTTT. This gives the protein CASSDPRARESTEAFF.

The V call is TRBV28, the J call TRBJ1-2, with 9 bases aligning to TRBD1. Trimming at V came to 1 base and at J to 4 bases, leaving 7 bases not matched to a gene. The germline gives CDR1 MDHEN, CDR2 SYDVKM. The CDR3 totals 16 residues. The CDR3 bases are TGTGCCAGCAGTTTATACGCCCCGGGACAGGGCTATGGCTACACCTTC. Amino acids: CASSLYAPGQGYGYTF.

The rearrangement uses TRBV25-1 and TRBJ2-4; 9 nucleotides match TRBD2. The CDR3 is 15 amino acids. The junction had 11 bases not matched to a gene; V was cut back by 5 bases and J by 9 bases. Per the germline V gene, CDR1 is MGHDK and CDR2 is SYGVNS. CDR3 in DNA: TGTGCCAGCAGTTTTCCAAGCGGGGGGCCGTTCATTCAGTACTTC. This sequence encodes CASSFPSGGPFIQYF.

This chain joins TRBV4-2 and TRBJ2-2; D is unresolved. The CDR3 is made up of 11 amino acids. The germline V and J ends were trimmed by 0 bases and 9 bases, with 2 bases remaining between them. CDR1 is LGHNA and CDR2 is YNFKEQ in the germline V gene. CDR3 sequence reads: CASSQDRELFF. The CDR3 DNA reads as TGTGCCAGCAGCCAAGACAGGGAGCTGTTTTTT.

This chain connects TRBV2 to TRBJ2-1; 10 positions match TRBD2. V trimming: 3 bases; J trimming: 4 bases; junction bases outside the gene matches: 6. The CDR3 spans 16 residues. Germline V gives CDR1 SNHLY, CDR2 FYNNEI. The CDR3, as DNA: TGTGCCAGCAGTGATTGGGGACTAGCGCAGTACAATGAGCAGTTCTTC. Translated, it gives CASSDWGLAQYNEQFF. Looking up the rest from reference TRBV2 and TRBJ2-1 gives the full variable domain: EPEVTQTPSHQVTQMGQEVILRCVPISNHLYFYWYRQILGQKVEFLVSFYNNEISEKSEIFDDQFSVERPDGSNFTLKIRSTKLEDSAMYFCASSDWGLAQYNEQFFGPGTRLTVL.

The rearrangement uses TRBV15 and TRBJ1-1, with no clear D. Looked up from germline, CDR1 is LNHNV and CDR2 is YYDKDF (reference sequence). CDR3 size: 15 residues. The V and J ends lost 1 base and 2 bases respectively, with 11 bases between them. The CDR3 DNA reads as TGTGCCACCAGCAGAGGAGGAAACCTTAACACTGAAGCTTTCTTT. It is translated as CATSRGGNLNTEAFF.

The CDR3 loop reads CASSYQGPELKKLFF. Here the CDR3 DNA reads TGTGCCAGCAGTTATCAGGGTCCGGAGTTGAAAAAACTGTTTTTT. This chain links TRBV6-5 with TRBJ1-4, with a tentative D call TRBD1 (5 bases). The V end lost 3 bases, the J end lost 9 bases, and 17 bases lay between the germline ends. In germline, CDR1 is MNHEY, CDR2 SVGAGI. This CDR3 is 15 amino acids long.